The 7 T cell receptor beta chains presented below share a single source sample, sequenced in a study of T cell responses to AZD1222 COVID-19 vaccine. Using immunoSEQ multiplex PCR, the repertoire was profiled, and TCRdb retains in-frame clones only, with some absent. Of roughly 67,000 clones listed, about 80% are singletons. Here the sequenced sample was peripheral blood, taken on day 0 of AZD1222 vaccination. The receptors here all came from an adult in good health.

This rearrangement joins TRBV27 to TRBJ1-3; the D is unclear. Germline V gene data show CDR1 as MNHEY and CDR2 as SMNVEV (reference sequence). This CDR3 has 14 residues. V shed 5 bases and J shed 0 bases, with 8 bases lying between them. The CDR3 DNA follows: TGTGCCAGCAGTGTCGGAATCTCTGGAAACACCATATATTTT. Translating it yields CASSVGISGNTIYF.

This rearrangement joins TRBV4-2 to TRBJ1-6; no firm D call. This CDR3 has 14 amino acids. V was trimmed by 0 bases and J by 9 bases, leaving 9 bases between them. Germline values: CDR1 LGHNA, CDR2 YNFKEQ. CDR3 region: CASSQEQRTSPLHF. CDR3 DNA sequence: TGTGCCAGCAGCCAAGAACAACGGACTTCACCCCTCCACTTT.

The chain has TRBV27 and TRBJ1-2; D gene unclear. The germline gives CDR1 MNHEY, CDR2 SMNVEV (reference sequence). The CDR3 covers 16 residues. Trimming pared 3 bases from V and 3 bases from J, leaving 17 bases between. The CDR3 nucleotides read TGTGCCAGCAGTTTTTTAGAGGGTCCCCTTCACTATGGCTACACCTTC. Its protein product is CASSFLEGPLHYGYTF.

The genes are TRBV6-6 and TRBJ2-2; 9 nucleotides align to TRBD2. Losses at the gene ends were 6 bases for V and 2 bases for J; bases not matched to a gene: 4. The CDR3 runs to 15 residues. Germline CDR1 MNHNY, CDR2 SVGAGI (reference sequence). CDR3 protein: CASRERGANTGELFF. For the CDR3, the DNA is TGTGCCAGCAGGGAGCGGGGGGCAAACACCGGGGAGCTGTTTTTT.

This chain connects TRBV10-3 to TRBJ1-3, with TRBD1 as a possible D gene (5 bases). The CDR3 runs to 15 residues. V was pared by 3 bases and J by 4 bases, with 13 bases between. Germline CDR1 reads ENHRY; CDR2 reads SYGVKD. The CDR3 nucleotides read TGTGCCATCAGTGACCCCAGGGTCTCGGGAAACACCATATATTTT. It is translated as CAISDPRVSGNTIYF.

This sequence joins TRBV19 and TRBJ1-2; 9 nucleotides agree with TRBD1. Germline CDR1 reads LNHDA; CDR2 reads SQIVND (reference sequence). The CDR3 has 15 residues. J gave up 11 bases and V 7 bases, and 17 bases lay outside the gene matches. CDR3 nucleotides: TGTGCCAGTATTAACCCTCCGGGACAGGGAAAGGATTACACCTTC. Its translation: CASINPPGQGKDYTF.

This chain joins TRBV4-3 and TRBJ2-2, with 10 bases fitting TRBD2. Trimming at V came to 4 bases and at J to 2 bases, leaving 1 base not matched to a gene. Per germline, CDR1 LGHNA and CDR2 YSLEER. CDR3 length: 15 amino acids. The CDR3 DNA is TGCGCCAGCAGCCTAGCGGGGGGAAACACCGGGGAGCTGTTTTTT. It translates to CASSLAGGNTGELFF.